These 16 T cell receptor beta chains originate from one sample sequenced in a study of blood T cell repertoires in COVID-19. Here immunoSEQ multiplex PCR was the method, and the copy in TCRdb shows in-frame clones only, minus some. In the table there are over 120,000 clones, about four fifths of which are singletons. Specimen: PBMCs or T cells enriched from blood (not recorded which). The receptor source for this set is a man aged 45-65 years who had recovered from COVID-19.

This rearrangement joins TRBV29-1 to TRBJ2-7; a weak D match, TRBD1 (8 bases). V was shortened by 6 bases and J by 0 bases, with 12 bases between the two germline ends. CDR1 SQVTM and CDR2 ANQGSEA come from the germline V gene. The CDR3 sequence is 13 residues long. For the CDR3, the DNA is TGCAGCGTACAGGGGGGGAGCTCCTACGAGCAGTACTTC. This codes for CSVQGGSSYEQYF.

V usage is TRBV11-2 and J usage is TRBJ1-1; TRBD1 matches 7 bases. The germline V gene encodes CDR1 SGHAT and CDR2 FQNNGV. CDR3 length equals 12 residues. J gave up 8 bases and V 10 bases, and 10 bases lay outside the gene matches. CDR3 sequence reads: CATRHPGGEAFF. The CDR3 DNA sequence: TGTGCCACCAGACACCCAGGGGGGGAAGCTTTCTTT. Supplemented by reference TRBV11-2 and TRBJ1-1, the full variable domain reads EAGVAQSPRYKIIEKRQSVAFWCNPISGHATLYWYQQILGQGPKLLIQFQNNGVVDDSQLPKDRFSAERLKGVDSTLKIQPAKLEDSAVYLCATRHPGGEAFFGQGTRLTVV.

The CDR3 loop reads CASSFMSRDGYTF. The CDR3 DNA sequence: TGTGCCAGCAGTTTTATGTCCAGGGATGGCTACACCTTC. The rearrangement joins TRBV12-3 or TRBV12-4 to TRBJ1-2; D may be TRBD1 (5 bases). The CDR3 length is 13 residues. Trimming stripped 3 bases from V and 6 bases from J, with 11 bases between.

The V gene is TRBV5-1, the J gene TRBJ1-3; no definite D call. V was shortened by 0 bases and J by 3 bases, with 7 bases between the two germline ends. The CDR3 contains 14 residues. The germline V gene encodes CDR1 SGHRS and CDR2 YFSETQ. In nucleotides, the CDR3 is TGCGCCAGCAGCTTGGCGGGTTTTGGAAACACCATATATTTT. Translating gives CASSLAGFGNTIYF.

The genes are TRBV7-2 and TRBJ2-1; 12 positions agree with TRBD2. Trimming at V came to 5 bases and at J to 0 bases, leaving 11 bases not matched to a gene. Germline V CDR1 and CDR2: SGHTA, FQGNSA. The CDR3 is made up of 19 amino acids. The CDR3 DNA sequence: TGTGCCAGCAGCCCCAGACTAGCGGGGGCCGAGAGCTCCTACAATGAGCAGTTCTTC. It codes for CASSPRLAGAESSYNEQFF.

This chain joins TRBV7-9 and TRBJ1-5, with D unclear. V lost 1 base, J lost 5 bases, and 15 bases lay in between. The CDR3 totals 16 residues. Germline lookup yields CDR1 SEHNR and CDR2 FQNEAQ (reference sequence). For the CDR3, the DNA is TGTGCCAGCAGCTTAGGGCCCCCGGGAGGAGATCAGCCCCAGCATTTT. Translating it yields CASSLGPPGGDQPQHF.

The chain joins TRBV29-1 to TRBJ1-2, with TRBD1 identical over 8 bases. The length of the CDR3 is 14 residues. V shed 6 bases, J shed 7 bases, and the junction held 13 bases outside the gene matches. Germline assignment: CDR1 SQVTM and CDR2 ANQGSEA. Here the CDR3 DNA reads TGCAGCGTCGAGCGGCAGGGGGCGCTTAGTGGCTACACCTTC. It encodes CSVERQGALSGYTF.

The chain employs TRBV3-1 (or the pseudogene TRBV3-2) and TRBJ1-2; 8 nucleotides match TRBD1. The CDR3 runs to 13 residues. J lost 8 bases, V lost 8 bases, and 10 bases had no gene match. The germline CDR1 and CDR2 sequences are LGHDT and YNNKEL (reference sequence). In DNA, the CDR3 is TGTGCCAGCGGCGACAGGGGAGAGGGAGGCTACACCTTC. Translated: CASGDRGEGGYTF.

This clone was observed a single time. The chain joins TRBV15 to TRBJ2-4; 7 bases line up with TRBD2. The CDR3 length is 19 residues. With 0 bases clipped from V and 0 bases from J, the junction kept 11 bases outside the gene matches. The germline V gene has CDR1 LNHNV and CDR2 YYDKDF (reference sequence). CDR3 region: CATSRDLGGTPLAKNIQYF. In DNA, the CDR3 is TGTGCCACCAGCAGAGATTTGGGGGGGACTCCCCTAGCCAAAAACATTCAGTACTTC.

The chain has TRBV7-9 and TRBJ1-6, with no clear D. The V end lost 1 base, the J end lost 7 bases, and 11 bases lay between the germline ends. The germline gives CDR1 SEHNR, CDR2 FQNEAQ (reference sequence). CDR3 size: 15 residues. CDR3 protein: CASSLGPSANSPLHF. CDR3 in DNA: TGTGCCAGCAGCTTAGGGCCTTCCGCAAATTCACCCCTCCACTTT.

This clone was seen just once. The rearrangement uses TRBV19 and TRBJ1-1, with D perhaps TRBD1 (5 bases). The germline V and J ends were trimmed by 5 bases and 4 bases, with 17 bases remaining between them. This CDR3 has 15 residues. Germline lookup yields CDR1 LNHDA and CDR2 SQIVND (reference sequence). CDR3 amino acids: CASSSGQGLATEAFF. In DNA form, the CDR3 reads TGTGCCAGTAGTTCAGGTCAGGGTTTAGCCACTGAAGCTTTCTTT.

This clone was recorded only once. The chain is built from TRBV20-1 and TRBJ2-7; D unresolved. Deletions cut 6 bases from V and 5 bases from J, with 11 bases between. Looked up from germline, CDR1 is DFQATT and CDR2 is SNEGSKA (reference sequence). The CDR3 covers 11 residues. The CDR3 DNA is TGCAGTGCAAGCCTAGTCCACGAGCAGTACTTC. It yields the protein CSASLVHEQYF.

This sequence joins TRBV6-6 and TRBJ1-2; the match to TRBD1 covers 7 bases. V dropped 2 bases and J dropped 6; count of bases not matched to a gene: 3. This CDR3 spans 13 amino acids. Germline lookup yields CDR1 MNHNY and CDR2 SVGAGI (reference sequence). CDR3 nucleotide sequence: TGTGCCAGCAGTTACCTGGGACAGAATGGCTACACCTTC. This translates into CASSYLGQNGYTF.

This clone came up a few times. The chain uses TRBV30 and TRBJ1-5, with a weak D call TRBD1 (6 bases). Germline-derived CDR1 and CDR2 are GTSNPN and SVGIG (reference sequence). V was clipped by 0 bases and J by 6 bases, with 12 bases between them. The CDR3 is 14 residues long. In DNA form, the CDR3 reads TGTGCCTGGAGTGTCGGAACAGGGAGTCAGCCCCAGCATTTT. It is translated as CAWSVGTGSQPQHF.

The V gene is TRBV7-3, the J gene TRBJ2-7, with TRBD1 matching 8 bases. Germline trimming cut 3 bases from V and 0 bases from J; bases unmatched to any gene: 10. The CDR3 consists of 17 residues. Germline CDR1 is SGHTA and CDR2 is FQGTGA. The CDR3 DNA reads TGTGCCAGCAGCTTCCCCGATGGGGACAGGAGCTCCTACGAGCAGTACTTC. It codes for CASSFPDGDRSSYEQYF. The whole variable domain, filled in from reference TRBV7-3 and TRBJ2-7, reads GAGVSQTPSNKVTEKGKYVELRCDPISGHTALYWYRQSLGQGPEFLIYFQGTGAADDSGLPNDRFFAVRPEGSVSTLKIQRTERGDSAVYLCASSFPDGDRSSYEQYFGPGTRLTVT.

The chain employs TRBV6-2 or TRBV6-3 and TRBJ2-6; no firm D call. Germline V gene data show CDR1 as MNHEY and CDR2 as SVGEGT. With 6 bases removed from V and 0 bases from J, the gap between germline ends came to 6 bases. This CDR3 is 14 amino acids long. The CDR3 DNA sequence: TGTGCCAGCAGCTCAGGCTCTGGGGCCAACGTCCTGACTTTC. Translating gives CASSSGSGANVLTF.